This T cell receptor (beta chain) was identified during a study of blood T cell repertoires in COVID-19. Sequencing used immunoSEQ multiplex PCR; TCRdb keeps in-frame clones, though not all of them. The table records around 250,000 clones, roughly 80% of them present only once. This clone was observed a single time. Individuals aged roughly 18 to 90 years were recruited from approximately 22 US areas. Per germline, CDR1 SGHKS and CDR2 YYEKEE (reference sequence). The CDR3 totals 15 residues. V gave up 0 bases and J gave up 2 bases; unmatched junction bases: 5. Sequencing input: PBMCs or T cells enriched from blood (not recorded which). The clonotype originates from a man in his forties or fifties who had been exposed to COVID-19. This chain connects TRBV5-5 to TRBJ2-7; 7 nucleotides line up with TRBD2. Here the CDR3 reads CASSLEGTTTYEQYF. For the CDR3, the DNA is TGTGCCAGCAGCTTGGAAGGGACTACTACCTACGAGCAGTACTTC.